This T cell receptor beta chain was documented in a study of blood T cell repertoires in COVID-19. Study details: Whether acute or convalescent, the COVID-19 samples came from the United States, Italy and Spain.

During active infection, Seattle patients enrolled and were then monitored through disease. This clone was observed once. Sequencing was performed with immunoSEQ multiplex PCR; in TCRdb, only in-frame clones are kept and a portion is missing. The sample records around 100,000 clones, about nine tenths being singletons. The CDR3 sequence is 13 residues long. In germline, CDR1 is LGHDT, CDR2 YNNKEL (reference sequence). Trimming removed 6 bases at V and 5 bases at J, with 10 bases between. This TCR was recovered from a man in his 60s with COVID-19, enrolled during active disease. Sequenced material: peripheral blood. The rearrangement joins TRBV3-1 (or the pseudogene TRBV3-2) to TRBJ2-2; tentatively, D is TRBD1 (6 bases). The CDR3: CASSSRGTGELFF. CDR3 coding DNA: TGTGCCAGCAGTTCCAGGGGTACCGGGGAGCTGTTTTTT.